This TCR beta chain derives from a study of T cell responses to AZD1222 COVID-19 vaccine. The study, taken as a whole, reports: The donors showed a predominance of white British ancestry and of females, with possible underestimation of clonal diversity. Repertoire sampling was restricted to post-peak T cell response timepoints.

Germline lookup yields CDR1 SGHNT and CDR2 YENEEA. V shed 1 base and J shed 0 bases, with 19 bases lying between them. There are 18 residues in the CDR3. Sequenced by immunoSEQ multiplex PCR; TCRdb stores in-frame clones only, minus some. The table shows 130,000 to 150,000 clones, with around 90% occurring only once. As for this clone: The antigen is not known.

The input for sequencing was peripheral blood, taken 28 days after the second dose of the MenACWY control vaccine. The receptor was isolated from an adult who received the MenACWY meningococcal vaccine as a control. This chain uses TRBV11-3 with TRBJ2-7; TRBD1 is a possible D gene (6 bases). The CDR3 loop reads CASSLGENRQAGSYEQYF. The CDR3 DNA reads as TGTGCCAGCAGCTTAGGGGAAAATAGACAGGCCGGCTCCTACGAGCAGTACTTC.